The 21 T cell receptor beta chains presented below share a single source sample, sequenced in a study of T cells in Graves' hyperthyroidism and ophthalmopathy. RNA transcripts yielded amplified TCR beta CDR3 regions. First-round RT-PCR targeting the TCR CDR3 was performed with the HTBI primer set. TCRdb redid the calling of the multiplex PCR reads with MiXCR, one entry per CDR3 protein. The sample shows 550,000 to 700,000 distinct CDR3 sequences, 14% to 15% of them seen only once. The sequencing input was blood. These receptors all come from a woman between 40 and 50 years old with Graves' ophthalmopathy.

This clonotype was observed at least ten times. V and J are TRBV6-2 or TRBV6-3 and TRBJ1-5, with unresolved D. This CDR3 spans 16 amino acids. Germline CDR1 is MNHEY and CDR2 is SVGEGT. Deletions cut 0 bases from V and 0 bases from J, with 9 bases between. The CDR3 nucleotides read TGTGCCAGCAGTTACTCTAGGACTGATAGCAATCAGCCCCAGCATTTT. This codes for CASSYSRTDSNQPQHF.

This clonotype came up many times. V gene TRBV6-1 combines with J gene TRBJ2-7; TRBD1 is a possible D gene (6 bases). CDR1 MNHNS and CDR2 SASEGT come from the germline V gene. V lost 6 bases and J 4 bases, leaving 16 bases between the germline ends. There are 14 residues in the CDR3. This CDR3 reads CASRGPGQTYEQYF. The CDR3 DNA is TGTGCCAGCAGGGGTCCGGGACAAACTTACGAGCAGTACTTC.

The chain is built from TRBV11-2 and TRBJ2-2, with 9 bases identical to TRBD2. The V gene end was trimmed by 1 base and the J gene end by 5 bases; junction bases not matched to a gene: 8. Germline values: CDR1 SGHAT, CDR2 FQNNGV. The CDR3 runs 17 residues. The CDR3 DNA follows: TGTGCCAGCAGCTTAGGAGTGGGGCTAGCGGGAACCGGGGAGCTGTTTTTT. It translates to CASSLGVGLAGTGELFF.

In its sample, this clonotype was seen a few times. The J gene is TRBJ1-1, the V gene TRBV7-9; D might be TRBD1 (6 bases). CDR1 is SEHNR and CDR2 is FQNEAQ in the germline V gene (reference sequence). The ends were cut back, 3 bases at V and 1 base at J, with 12 bases in the middle. The CDR3 runs 15 residues. The CDR3 spells CASSLTGSGNTEAFF. CDR3 in DNA: TGTGCCAGCAGCTTGACAGGCAGCGGGAACACTGAAGCTTTCTTT.

This clonotype was recorded at least ten times. The chain is built from TRBV6-5 and TRBJ1-3, with a tentative D call TRBD1 (6 bases). This CDR3 is 14 amino acids long. V lost 2 bases, J lost 4 bases, and 9 bases lay in between. Germline CDR1 reads MNHEY; CDR2 reads SVGAGI. The DNA of the CDR3 is TGTGCCAGCAGTTACCGGGGGCTCGGAAACACCATATATTTT. It yields the protein CASSYRGLGNTIYF.

This clonotype showed up just a few times. A clone one base away is much larger, so this may be a read error. The rearrangement uses TRBV29-1 and TRBJ2-5; D is possibly TRBD1 (7 bases). Germline loops: CDR1 SQVTM, CDR2 ANQGSEA. There are 16 residues in the CDR3. V lost 0 bases and J 5 bases, leaving 19 bases between the germline ends. In DNA form, the CDR3 reads TGCAGCGTTGAAGATCGGGGGACAGCCATGGTGGAGACCCAGTACTTC. Residues: CSVEDRGTAMVETQYF. The entire variable domain, with the rest obtained from reference TRBV29-1 and TRBJ2-5, is as follows: SAVISQKPSRDICQRGTSLTIQCQVDSQVTMMFWYRQQPGQSLTLIATANQGSEATYESGFVIDKFPISRPNLTFSTLTVSNMSPEDSSIYLCSVEDRGTAMVETQYFGPGTRLLVL.

This chain connects TRBV27 to TRBJ2-2, with 8 bases matching TRBD2. Germline CDR1 MNHEY, CDR2 SMNVEV (reference sequence). The V and J ends lost 11 bases and 5 bases, in that order; junction bases with no gene match: 10. This CDR3 spans 14 amino acids. Here the CDR3 reads CASRGGARTGELFF. CDR3 nucleotide sequence: TGTGCCTCCCGGGGGGGGGCGCGGACCGGGGAGCTGTTTTTT.

This clonotype was observed a handful of times. The chain is built from TRBV4-1 and TRBJ2-1; 7 bases are shared with TRBD1. CDR1 and CDR2 (germline): MGHRA, YSYEKL. Trimming removed 0 bases from V and 2 bases from J; junction bases left unmatched: 4. There are 16 residues in the CDR3. The CDR3 bases are TGCGCCAGCAGCCAAGATGACAGGGCCCCCTACAATGAGCAGTTCTTC. Protein product: CASSQDDRAPYNEQFF.

This clonotype was seen ten or more times. The rearrangement uses TRBV28 and TRBJ2-7; 9 nucleotides align to TRBD1. V lost 5 bases and J lost 3; bases outside the gene matches: 8. CDR3 length equals 15 residues. Germline CDR1 reads MDHEN; CDR2 reads SYDVKM. The CDR3 loop reads CASSKTGGNLYEQYF. CDR3 coding DNA: TGTGCCAGCAGTAAGACAGGGGGGAACCTCTACGAGCAGTACTTC.

The table lists this clonotype with many counts. The chain joins TRBV7-9 to TRBJ1-2; D call uncertain. Germline V gives CDR1 SEHNR, CDR2 FQNEAQ (reference sequence). The CDR3 spans 14 residues. Trimming pared 5 bases from V and 4 bases from J, leaving 14 bases between. This CDR3 is CASSLVMPTYGYTF. CDR3 DNA sequence: TGTGCCAGCAGCCTGGTTATGCCGACCTATGGCTACACCTTC.

The gene calls are TRBV6-1 and TRBJ1-1; no firm D call. The germline V gene encodes CDR1 MNHNS and CDR2 SASEGT. CDR3 size: 13 residues. Trimming cost V 8 bases and J 1 base, with 11 bases left between them. CDR3 amino acids: CASGLNWNTEAFF. The CDR3 DNA is TGTGCCAGCGGGCTCAATTGGAACACTGAAGCTTTCTTT.

This clonotype was seen a handful of times. V is TRBV19 and J is TRBJ1-1; D is uncertain. Trimming removed 5 bases at V and 0 bases at J, with 19 bases between. The CDR3 contains 17 residues. Germline CDR1 is LNHDA and CDR2 is SQIVND (reference sequence). The CDR3 sequence: CASSPNIRAHMNTEAFF. In DNA, the CDR3 is TGTGCCAGTAGTCCGAACATTCGGGCCCACATGAACACTGAAGCTTTCTTT.

This clonotype was detected ten times or more. As DNA, the CDR3 is TGCAGCGTTGAAGATCCCGGGACAGGGGGAGACGAGCAGTACTTC. Protein product: CSVEDPGTGGDEQYF. V usage is TRBV29-1 and J usage is TRBJ2-7; 11 nucleotides align to TRBD1. The CDR3 is made up of 15 amino acids. The germline gives CDR1 SQVTM, CDR2 ANQGSEA. Unmatched junction bases numbered 6, after V lost 0 bases and J lost 5 bases.

The table lists this clonotype with many counts. The chain employs TRBV20-1 and TRBJ2-7, with 9 bases matching TRBD2. Germline V lookup: CDR1 DFQATT, CDR2 SNEGSKA (reference sequence). J gave up 2 bases and V 0 bases, and 8 bases lay outside the gene matches. The CDR3 runs to 16 residues. CDR3 region: CSARDEGGRVTYEQYF. CDR3 nucleotide sequence: TGCAGTGCTAGAGATGAAGGCGGGAGGGTCACCTACGAGCAGTACTTC.

The genes are TRBV20-1 and TRBJ2-7, with a possible D match to TRBD1 (5 bases). CDR1 is DFQATT, CDR2 SNEGSKA, per germline (reference sequence). CDR3 length: 13 amino acids. The V end lost 6 bases, the J end lost 2 bases, and 14 bases lay between the germline ends. The CDR3: CSASDKPAYEQYF. CDR3 sequence (DNA): TGCAGTGCCTCGGACAAGCCCGCCTACGAGCAGTACTTC.

This clonotype has ten or more counts. The V call is TRBV7-2, the J call TRBJ1-5; TRBD1 matches 9 bases. The germline V gene has CDR1 SGHTA and CDR2 FQGNSA. The junction had 5 bases not matched to a gene; V was cut back by 1 base and J by 10 bases. CDR3 size: 14 residues. The DNA for the CDR3 is TGTGCCAGCAGCTTAGTCACAGGGGGCCAACCCCAGCATTTT. Protein sequence: CASSLVTGGQPQHF.

This clonotype came up many times. J is TRBJ1-5 and V is TRBV27, with D unclear. Germline lookup yields CDR1 MNHEY and CDR2 SMNVEV (reference sequence). This CDR3 contains 14 residues. The V and J ends lost 4 bases and 6 bases respectively, with 13 bases between them. In DNA form, the CDR3 reads TGTGCCAGCAGTTCCACCCCCCGTGGTCAGCCCCAGCATTTT. Translating gives CASSSTPRGQPQHF.

This clonotype was detected ten times or more. This chain links TRBV27 with TRBJ2-7, with 7 bases matching TRBD1. In germline, CDR1 is MNHEY, CDR2 SMNVEV (reference sequence). The CDR3 totals 14 residues. The V gene end was trimmed by 0 bases and the J gene end by 4 bases; junction bases not matched to a gene: 3. The CDR3 region has the DNA TGTGCCAGCAGTTTATCTGGACAGGAGTACGAGCAGTACTTC. This gives the protein CASSLSGQEYEQYF.

This clonotype appeared many times. The chain combines TRBV6-2 or TRBV6-3 with TRBJ1-6; D is unclear. This CDR3 comprises 19 residues. Trimming pared 7 bases from V and 8 bases from J, leaving 30 bases between. Germline lookup yields CDR1 MNHEY and CDR2 SVGEGT. This CDR3 reads CASNTIRVRAQGFDSPLHF. The CDR3 DNA reads as TGTGCCAGCAATACAATAAGGGTGAGGGCGCAAGGGTTCGATTCACCCCTCCACTTT.

This clonotype showed up many times. This chain connects TRBV2 to TRBJ2-6; D is possibly TRBD2 (5 bases). The V gene lost 7 bases and the J gene lost 0 bases, with 16 bases spanning the gap. CDR3 length: 17 amino acids. Germline V lookup: CDR1 SNHLY, CDR2 FYNNEI. CDR3 nucleotide sequence: TGTGCCAGCATAGTGAGGGAGACCCACTCTGGGGCCAACGTCCTGACTTTC. This encodes CASIVRETHSGANVLTF.

This clonotype was detected many times. The V and J genes are TRBV6-4 and TRBJ2-2, with TRBD1 identical over 7 bases. V lost 3 bases, J lost 1 base, and 5 bases stayed unmatched. This CDR3 has 16 amino acids. The germline gives CDR1 MRHNA, CDR2 SNTAGT. As DNA, the CDR3 is TGTGCCAGCAGTGAAAGGCAGGGGGAGAACACCGGGGAGCTGTTTTTT. The encoded protein is CASSERQGENTGELFF.